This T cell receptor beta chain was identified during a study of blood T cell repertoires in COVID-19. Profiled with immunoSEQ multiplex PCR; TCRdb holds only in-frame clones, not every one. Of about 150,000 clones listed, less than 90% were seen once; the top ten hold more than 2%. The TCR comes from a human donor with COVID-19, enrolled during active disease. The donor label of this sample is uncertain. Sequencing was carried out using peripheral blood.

CDR3 nucleotides: TGTGCCAGCAGCGGGGACAGGGGCAGGAACACTGAAGCTTTCTTT. This gives the protein CASSGDRGRNTEAFF. This rearrangement joins TRBV9 to TRBJ1-1, with 10 bases lining up with TRBD1. The germline V gene encodes CDR1 SGDLS and CDR2 YYNGEE. The CDR3 length is 15 residues. V gave up 3 bases and J gave up 1 base; unmatched junction bases: 3.